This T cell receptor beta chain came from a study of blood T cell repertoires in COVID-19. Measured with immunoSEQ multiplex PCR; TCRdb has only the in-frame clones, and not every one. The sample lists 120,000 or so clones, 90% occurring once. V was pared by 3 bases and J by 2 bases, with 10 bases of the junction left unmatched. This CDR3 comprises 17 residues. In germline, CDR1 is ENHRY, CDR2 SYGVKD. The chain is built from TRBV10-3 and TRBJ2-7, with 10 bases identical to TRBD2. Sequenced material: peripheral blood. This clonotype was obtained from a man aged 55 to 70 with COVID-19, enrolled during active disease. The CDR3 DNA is TGTGCCATCAGTGACCCCCCTAGCGGGAGCCGCACCTACGAGCAGTACTTC. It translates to CAISDPPSGSRTYEQYF.